This record looks at one T cell receptor (beta chain) sequence and its context. This entry comes from a study of blood T cell repertoires in COVID-19. The CDR3 runs to 19 residues. The V gene's germline CDR1 is LGHNA and CDR2 YSLEER. Trimming removed 0 bases from V and 5 bases from J; junction bases left unmatched: 13. The repertoire was sequenced with immunoSEQ multiplex PCR; TCRdb's copy has only in-frame clones and lacks some. The data contain about 120,000 clones, 60% to 85% of them seen just once; the ten biggest clones take up about 2.3%. This chain links TRBV4-3 with TRBJ2-3; 11 bases match TRBD2. The clonotype originates from a man aged 65 to 79 with acute or convalescent COVID-19. Material for sequencing was peripheral blood. DNA of the CDR3: TGCGCCAGCAGCCAAGATCTTAGCGGGGGGGCTGGGGTACTAGATACGCAGTATTTT. It codes for CASSQDLSGGAGVLDTQYF.